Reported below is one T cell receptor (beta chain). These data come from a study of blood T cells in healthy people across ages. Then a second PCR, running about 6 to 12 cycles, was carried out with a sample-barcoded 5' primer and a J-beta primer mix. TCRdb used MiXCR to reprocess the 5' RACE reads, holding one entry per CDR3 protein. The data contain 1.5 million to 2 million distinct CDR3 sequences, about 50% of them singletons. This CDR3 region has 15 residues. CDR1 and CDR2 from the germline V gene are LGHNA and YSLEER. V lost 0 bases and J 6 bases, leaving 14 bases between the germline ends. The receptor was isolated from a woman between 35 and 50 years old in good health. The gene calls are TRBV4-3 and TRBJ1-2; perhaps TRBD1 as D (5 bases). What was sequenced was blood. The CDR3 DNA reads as TGCGCCAGCAGCCAAGATAGGGGACGGTCAGATGGCTACACCTTC. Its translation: CASSQDRGRSDGYTF.